This T cell receptor (beta chain) originates from a study of metastatic and nonmetastatic thyroid tumors. Findings and limits, study-wide: It was reported that TCR beta diversity was significantly higher in malignant thyroid tumors than benign nodules, in blood and tumor.

With 0 bases clipped from V and 2 bases from J, the junction kept 3 bases outside the gene matches. The CDR3 covers 17 residues. CDR1 and CDR2 from the germline V gene are SGHDT and YYEEEE. MiXCR re-clonotyped the PCR reads for TCRdb. The sample has 23,000 or so clones; about 12% are singletons. Thyroid surgery was performed in patients who had received no treatment beforehand. Ten or more counts support this clone. The antigen is unknown. V gene TRBV5-6 combines with J gene TRBJ2-1; TRBD2 matches at 12 bases. The sample comprised blood. The TCR comes from a female donor with papillary thyroid cancer or a benign thyroid nodule (not recorded which). Some clones in this sample may be carry-over from other donors' samples. Here the CDR3 DNA reads TGTGCCAGCAGCTTGGGACTAGCGGGAGCAACCTACAATGAGCAGTTCTTC. Its protein is CASSLGLAGATYNEQFF.